This TCR beta chain is drawn from a study of blood T cell repertoires in COVID-19. Across the study: COVID-19 samples collected from the United States, Italy and Spain covered acute and convalescent phases.

The table came from immunoSEQ multiplex PCR; TCRdb's copy has only in-frame clones and leaves some out. Found here are about 190,000 clones, approximately 88% of them singletons; the top ten hold 3.2%. To note about this clone: The junction and the germline gene differ at one end; a read error may be behind it.

This CDR3 is 13 amino acids long. Germline V gene data show CDR1 as MNHNS and CDR2 as SASEGT. Participants came from some 23 US areas, aged roughly 18 to 95 years. Assignments of participants to cohorts depended upon their own reported clinical history. The study counted Cohort 3 donors as recovered given two negative PCRs, clearance, or symptom resolution. This TCR was sampled from a woman in her 30s who had recovered from COVID-19. The sample comprised PBMCs or T cells enriched from blood (not recorded which). The J gene is TRBJ2-5, the V gene TRBV6-1; weak D call: TRBD1 (5 bases). The CDR3 nucleotides read TGTGCCAGCAGAGAAGACAGTCTCGGGACCCAGTACTTC. Encoded protein: CASREDSLGTQYF.